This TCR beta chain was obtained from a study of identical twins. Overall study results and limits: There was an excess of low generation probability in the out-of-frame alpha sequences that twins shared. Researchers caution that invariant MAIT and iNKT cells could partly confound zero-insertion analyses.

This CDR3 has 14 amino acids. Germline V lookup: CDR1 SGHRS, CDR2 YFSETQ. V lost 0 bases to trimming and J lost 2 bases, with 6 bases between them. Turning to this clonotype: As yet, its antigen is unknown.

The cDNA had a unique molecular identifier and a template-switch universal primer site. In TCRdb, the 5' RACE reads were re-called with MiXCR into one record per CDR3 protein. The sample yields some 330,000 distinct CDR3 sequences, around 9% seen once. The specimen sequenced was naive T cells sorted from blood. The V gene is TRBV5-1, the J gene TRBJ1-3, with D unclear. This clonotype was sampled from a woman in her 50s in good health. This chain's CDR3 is CASSLEGTGNTIYF. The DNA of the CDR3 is TGCGCCAGCAGCTTGGAAGGGACTGGAAACACCATATATTTT. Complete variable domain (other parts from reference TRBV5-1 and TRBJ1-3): KAGVTQTPRYLIKTRGQQVTLSCSPISGHRSVSWYQQTPGQGLQFLFEYFSETQRNKGNFPGRFSGRQFSNSRSEMNVSTLELGDSALYLCASSLEGTGNTIYFGEGSWLTVV.